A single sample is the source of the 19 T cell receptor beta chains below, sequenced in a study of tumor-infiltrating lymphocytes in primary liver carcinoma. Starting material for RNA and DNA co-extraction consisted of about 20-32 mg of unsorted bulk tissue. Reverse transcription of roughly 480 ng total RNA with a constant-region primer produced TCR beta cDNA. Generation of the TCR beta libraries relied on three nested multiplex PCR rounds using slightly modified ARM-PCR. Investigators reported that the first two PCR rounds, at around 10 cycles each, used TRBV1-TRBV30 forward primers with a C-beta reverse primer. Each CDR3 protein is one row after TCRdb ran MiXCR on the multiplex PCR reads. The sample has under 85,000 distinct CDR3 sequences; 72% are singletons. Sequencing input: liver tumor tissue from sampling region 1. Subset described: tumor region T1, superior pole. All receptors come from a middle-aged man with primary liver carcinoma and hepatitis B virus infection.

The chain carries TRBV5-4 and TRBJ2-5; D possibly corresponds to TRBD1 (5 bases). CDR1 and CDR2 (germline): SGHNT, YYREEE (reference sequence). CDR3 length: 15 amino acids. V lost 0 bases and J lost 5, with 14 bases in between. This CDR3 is CASSLDKGQGETQYF. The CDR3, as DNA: TGTGCCAGCAGCTTGGACAAGGGGCAAGGGGAGACCCAGTACTTC.

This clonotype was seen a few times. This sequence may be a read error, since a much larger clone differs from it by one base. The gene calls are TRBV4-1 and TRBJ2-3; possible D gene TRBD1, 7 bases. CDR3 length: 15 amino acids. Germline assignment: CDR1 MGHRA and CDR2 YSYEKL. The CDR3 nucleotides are TGCGCCAGCAGCCAAGATGACACCGACAGGGCCGGAGGGGATTTT. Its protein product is CASSQDDTDRAGGDF.

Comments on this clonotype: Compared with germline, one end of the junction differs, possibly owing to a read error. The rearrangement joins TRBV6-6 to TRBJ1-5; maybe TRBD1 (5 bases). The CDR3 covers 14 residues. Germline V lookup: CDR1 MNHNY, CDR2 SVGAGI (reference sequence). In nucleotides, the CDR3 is TGTGCCAGCGGTAGGGACGGTAGCAATAAGCCCCAGCATTTT. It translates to CASGRDGSNKPQHF.

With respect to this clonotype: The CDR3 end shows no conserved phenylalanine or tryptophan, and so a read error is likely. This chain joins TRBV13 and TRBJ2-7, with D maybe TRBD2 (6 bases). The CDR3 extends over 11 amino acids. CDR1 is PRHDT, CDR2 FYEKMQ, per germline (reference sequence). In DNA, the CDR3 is TGTGTCAGCAGCCTCCGGGGGGAGCAGTACTTA. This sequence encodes CVSSLRGEQYL.

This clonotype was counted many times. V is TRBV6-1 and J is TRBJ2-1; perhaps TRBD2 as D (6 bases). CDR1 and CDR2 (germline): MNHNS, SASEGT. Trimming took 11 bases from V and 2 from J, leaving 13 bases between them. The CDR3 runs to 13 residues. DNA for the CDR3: TGTGCCTCTCTCACTAGCCCCTACAATGAGCAGTTCTTC. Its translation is CASLTSPYNEQFF.

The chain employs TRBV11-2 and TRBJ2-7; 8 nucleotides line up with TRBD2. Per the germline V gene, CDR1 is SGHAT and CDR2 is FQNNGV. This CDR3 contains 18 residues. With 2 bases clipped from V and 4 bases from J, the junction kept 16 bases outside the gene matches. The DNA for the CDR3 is TGTGCCAGCAGCTTATACGTTGGACTAACGGGAGGGAGGTACGAGCAGTACTTC. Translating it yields CASSLYVGLTGGRYEQYF.

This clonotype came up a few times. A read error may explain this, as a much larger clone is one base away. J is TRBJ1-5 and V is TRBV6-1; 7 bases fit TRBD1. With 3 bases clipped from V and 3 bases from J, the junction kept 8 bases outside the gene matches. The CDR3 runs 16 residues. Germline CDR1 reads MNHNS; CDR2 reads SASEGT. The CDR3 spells CASSDRGELNNQPQHF. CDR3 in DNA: TGTGCCAGCAGTGACAGGGGGGAGTTAAACAATCAGCCCCAGCATTTT.

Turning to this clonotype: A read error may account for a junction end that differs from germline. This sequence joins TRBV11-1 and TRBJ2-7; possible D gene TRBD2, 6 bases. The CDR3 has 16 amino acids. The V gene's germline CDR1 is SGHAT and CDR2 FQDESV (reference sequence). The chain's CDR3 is CASSLSGGGCEDEQHF. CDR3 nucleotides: TGTGCCAGCAGCCTATCCGGTGGGGGGTGCGAAGACGAGCAGCACTTC.

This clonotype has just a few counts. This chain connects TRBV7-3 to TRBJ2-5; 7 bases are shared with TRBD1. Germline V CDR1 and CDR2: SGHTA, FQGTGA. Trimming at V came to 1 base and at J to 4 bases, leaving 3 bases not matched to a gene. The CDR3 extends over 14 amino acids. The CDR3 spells CASSLSQGVETQYF. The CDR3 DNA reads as TGTGCCAGCAGCTTAAGTCAGGGGGTAGAGACCCAGTACTTC.

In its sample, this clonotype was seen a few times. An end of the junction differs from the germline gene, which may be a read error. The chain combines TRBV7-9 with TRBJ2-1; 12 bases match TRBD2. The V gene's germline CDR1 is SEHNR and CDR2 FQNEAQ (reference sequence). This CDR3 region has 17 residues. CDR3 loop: CACSFPAGLAGHNEQFF. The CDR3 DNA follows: TGTGCCTGCAGCTTTCCTGCCGGACTAGCGGGACACAATGAGCAGTTCTTC.

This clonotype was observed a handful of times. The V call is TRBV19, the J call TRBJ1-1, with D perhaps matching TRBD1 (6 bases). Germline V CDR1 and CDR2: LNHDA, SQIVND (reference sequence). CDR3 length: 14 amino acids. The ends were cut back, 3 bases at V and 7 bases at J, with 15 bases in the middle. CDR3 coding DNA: TGTGCCAGTAGTATCTCTGGGGGCAAGAGTGAAGCTTTCTTT. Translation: CASSISGGKSEAFF.

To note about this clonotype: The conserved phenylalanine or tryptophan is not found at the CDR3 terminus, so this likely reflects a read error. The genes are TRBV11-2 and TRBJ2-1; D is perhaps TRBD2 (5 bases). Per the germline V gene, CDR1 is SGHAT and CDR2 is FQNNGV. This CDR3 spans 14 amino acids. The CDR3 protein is CTSSSILGSNEQFL. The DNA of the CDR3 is TGTACCAGCAGCTCGATACTAGGAAGCAATGAGCAGTTCCTC.

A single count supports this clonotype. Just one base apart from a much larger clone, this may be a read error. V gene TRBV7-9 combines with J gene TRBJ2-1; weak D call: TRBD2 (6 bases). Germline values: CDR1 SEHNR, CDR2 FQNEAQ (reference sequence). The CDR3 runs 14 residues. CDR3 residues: CASSLSIRDFERFF. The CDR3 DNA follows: TGTGCCAGCAGCTTAAGTATCCGGGACTTTGAGCGGTTCTTC.

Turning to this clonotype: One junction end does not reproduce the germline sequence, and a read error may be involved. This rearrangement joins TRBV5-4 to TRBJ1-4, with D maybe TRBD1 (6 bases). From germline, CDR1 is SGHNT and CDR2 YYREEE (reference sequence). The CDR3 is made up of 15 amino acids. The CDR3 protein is CASSLIRGTNEKLCF. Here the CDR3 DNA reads TGTGCCAGCAGCTTGATTAGGGGGACTAATGAAAAACTGTGTTTT.

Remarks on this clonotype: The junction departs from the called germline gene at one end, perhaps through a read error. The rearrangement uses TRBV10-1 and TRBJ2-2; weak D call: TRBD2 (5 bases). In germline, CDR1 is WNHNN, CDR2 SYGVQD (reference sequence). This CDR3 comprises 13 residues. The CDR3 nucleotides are TGCGCTAGCAGTGCCAGTGTATCCGGGGAGCTGTTGTTT. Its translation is CASSASVSGELLF.

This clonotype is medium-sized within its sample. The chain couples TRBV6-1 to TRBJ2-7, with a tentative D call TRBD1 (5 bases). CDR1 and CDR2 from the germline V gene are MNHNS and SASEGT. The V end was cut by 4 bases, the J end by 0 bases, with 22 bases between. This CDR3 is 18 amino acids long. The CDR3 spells CASSATGGWRLTSYEQYF. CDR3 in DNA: TGTGCCAGCAGTGCTACAGGCGGCTGGCGCCTGACCTCCTACGAGCAGTACTTC.

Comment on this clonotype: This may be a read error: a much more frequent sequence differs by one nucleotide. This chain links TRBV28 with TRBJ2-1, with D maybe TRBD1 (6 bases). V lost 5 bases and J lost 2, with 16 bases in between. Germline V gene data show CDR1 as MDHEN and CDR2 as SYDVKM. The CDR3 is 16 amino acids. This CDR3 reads CASSQDSLMAYNEQFF. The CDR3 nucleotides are TGTGCCAGCAGTCAGGACAGTTTAATGGCCTACAATGAGCAGTTCTTC.

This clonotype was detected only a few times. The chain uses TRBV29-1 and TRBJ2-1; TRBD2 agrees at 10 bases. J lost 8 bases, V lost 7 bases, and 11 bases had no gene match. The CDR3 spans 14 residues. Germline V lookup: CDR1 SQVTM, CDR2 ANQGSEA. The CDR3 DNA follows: TGCAGCGCGGCTCTAGCGGGAGAATCTGATGAGCAGTTCTTC. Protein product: CSAALAGESDEQFF.

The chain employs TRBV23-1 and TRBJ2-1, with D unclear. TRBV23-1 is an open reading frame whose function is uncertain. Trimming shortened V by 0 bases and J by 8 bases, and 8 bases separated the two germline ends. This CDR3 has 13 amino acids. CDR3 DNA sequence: TGCGCCAGCAGTCAATCGACCCGTGATGAGCAGTTCTTC. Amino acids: CASSQSTRDEQFF.